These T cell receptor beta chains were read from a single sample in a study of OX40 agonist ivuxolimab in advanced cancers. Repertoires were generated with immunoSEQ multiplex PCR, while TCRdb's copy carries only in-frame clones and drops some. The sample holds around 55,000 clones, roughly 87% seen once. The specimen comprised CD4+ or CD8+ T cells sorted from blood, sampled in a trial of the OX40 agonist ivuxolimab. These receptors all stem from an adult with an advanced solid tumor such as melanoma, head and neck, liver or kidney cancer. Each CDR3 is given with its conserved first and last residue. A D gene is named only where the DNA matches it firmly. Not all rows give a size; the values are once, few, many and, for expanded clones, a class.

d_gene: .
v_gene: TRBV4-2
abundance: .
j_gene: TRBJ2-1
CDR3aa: CASSQDQVRTLGPSNEQFF
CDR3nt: TGTGCCAGCAGCCAAGATCAGGTTCGGACCCTCGGGCCCTCAAATGAGCAGTTCTTC

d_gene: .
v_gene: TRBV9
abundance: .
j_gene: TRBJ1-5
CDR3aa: CASSVGGSNQPQHF
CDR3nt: TGTGCCAGCAGCGTTGGCGGAAGCAATCAGCCCCAGCATTTT

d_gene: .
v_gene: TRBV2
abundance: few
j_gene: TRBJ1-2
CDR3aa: CASSERTPSGYTF
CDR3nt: TGTGCCAGCAGTGAACGGACACCTAGTGGCTACACCTTC

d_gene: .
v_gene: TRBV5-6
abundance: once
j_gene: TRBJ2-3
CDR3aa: CASSLAGTELTTDTQYF
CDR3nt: TGTGCCAGCAGCTTAGCCGGGACGGAACTGACCACAGATACGCAGTATTTT

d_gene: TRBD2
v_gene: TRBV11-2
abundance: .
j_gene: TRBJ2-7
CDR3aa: CASSLNGVAGESGEQYF
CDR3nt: TGTGCCAGCAGCTTAAACGGGGTAGCGGGAGAATCGGGCGAGCAGTACTTC

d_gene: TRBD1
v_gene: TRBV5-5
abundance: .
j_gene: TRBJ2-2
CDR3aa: CASSDRDRVYTGELFF
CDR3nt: TGTGCCAGCAGTGACCGGGACAGAGTTTACACCGGGGAGCTGTTTTTT

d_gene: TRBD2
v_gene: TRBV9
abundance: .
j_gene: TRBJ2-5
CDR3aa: CASSLAGGEETQYF
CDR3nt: TGTGCCAGCAGCCTAGCGGGAGGGGAAGAGACCCAGTACTTC

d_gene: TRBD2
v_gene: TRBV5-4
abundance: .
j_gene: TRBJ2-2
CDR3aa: CASSPSAGGPGGTGELFF
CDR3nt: TGTGCCAGCAGCCCTTCAGCGGGAGGGCCGGGGGGCACCGGGGAGCTGTTTTTT

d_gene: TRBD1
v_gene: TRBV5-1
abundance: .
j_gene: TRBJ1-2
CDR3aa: CASSLGDSNYGYTF
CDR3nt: TGCGCCAGCAGCTTGGGGGACAGTAACTATGGCTACACCTTC

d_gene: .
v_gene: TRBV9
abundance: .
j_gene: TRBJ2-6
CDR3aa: CASSPRGRFSGANVLTF
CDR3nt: TGTGCCAGCAGCCCCCGGGGCCGCTTCTCTGGGGCCAACGTCCTGACTTTC

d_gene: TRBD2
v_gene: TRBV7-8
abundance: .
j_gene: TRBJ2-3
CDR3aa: CASSLVAGTSTDTQYF
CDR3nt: TGTGCCAGCAGCCTAGTAGCGGGCACGAGCACAGATACGCAGTATTTT

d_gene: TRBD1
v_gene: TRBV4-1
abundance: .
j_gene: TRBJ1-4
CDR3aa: CASSQSGTGNEKLFF
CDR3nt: TGCGCCAGCAGCCAGTCCGGGACAGGGAATGAAAAACTGTTTTTT

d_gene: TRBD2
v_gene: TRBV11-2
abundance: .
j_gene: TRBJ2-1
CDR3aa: CASSLGLAGGYEQFF
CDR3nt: TGTGCCAGCAGCTTAGGACTAGCGGGAGGCTATGAGCAGTTCTTC

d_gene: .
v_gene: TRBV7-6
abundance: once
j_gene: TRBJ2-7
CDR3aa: CASSLTRAYEQYF
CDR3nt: TGTGCCAGCAGCTTAACTAGGGCCTACGAGCAGTACTTC

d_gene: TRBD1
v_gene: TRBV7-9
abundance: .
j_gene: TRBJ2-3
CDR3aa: CASSLVQGAYTDTQYF
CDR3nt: TGTGCCAGCAGCTTAGTGCAGGGGGCTTACACAGATACGCAGTATTTT

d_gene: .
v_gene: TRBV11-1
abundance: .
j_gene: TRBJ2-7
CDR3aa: CASSLSGAGYYEQYF
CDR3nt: TGTGCCAGCAGCTTAAGTGGGGCTGGCTACTACGAGCAGTACTTC

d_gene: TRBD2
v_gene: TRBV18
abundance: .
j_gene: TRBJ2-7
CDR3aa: CASSPVASGTYEQYF
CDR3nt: TGTGCCAGCTCACCAGTTGCTAGCGGGACCTACGAGCAGTACTTC

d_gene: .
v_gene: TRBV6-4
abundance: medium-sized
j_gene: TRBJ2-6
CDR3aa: CASSDNSGANVLTF
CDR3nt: TGTGCCAGCAGTGACAACTCTGGGGCCAACGTCCTGACTTTC

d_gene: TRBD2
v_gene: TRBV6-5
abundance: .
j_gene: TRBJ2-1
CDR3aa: CASSYSEASGYNEQFF
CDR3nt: TGTGCCAGCAGTTACTCAGAGGCTAGCGGATACAATGAGCAGTTCTTC

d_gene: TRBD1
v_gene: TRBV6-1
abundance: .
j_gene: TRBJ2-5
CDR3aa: CASSEVWDREIQETQYF
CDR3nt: TGTGCCAGCAGTGAAGTTTGGGACAGGGAGATACAAGAGACCCAGTACTTC

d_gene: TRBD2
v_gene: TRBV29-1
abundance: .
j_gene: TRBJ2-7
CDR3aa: CSVSLAGGNIYEQYF
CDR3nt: TGCAGCGTTTCCCTAGCGGGAGGGAATATCTACGAGCAGTACTTC

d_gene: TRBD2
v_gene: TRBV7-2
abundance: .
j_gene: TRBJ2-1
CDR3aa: CASSFSGSHNEQFF
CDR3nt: TGTGCCAGCAGCTTTAGCGGGTCCCACAATGAGCAGTTCTTC

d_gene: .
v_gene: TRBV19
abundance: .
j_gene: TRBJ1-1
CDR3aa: CASSIVPGMNTEAFF
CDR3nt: TGTGCCAGTAGTATAGTACCGGGCATGAACACTGAAGCTTTCTTT

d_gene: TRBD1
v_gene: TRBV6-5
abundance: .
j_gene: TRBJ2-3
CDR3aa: CASTRLGGLTDTQYF
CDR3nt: TGTGCCAGCACCAGGCTAGGGGGCCTCACAGATACGCAGTATTTT

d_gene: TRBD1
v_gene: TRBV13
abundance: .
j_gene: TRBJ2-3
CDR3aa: CASSFGQGEDTQYF
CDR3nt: TGTGCCAGCAGCTTCGGACAGGGGGAAGATACGCAGTATTTT

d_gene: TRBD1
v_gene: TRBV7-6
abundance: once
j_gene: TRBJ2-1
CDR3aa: CASRERQGYNEQFF
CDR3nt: TGTGCCAGCAGGGAGAGACAGGGGTACAATGAGCAGTTCTTC

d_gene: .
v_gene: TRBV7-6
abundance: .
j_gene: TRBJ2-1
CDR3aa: CASSPAGPNNEQFF
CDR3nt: TGTGCCAGCAGCCCAGCCGGTCCTAACAATGAGCAGTTCTTC

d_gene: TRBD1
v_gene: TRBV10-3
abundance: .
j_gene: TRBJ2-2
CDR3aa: CAISARDRSTGELFF
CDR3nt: TGTGCCATCAGTGCCCGGGACAGGAGCACCGGGGAGCTGTTTTTT

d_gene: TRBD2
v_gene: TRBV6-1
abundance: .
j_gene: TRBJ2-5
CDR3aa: CASYKLGSGIETQYF
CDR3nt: TGTGCCTCCTACAAGCTCGGGAGCGGGATTGAGACCCAGTACTTC

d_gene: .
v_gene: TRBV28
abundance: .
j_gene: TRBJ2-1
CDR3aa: CASSLSGSYNEQFF
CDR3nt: TGTGCCAGCAGTTTGAGCGGGTCCTACAATGAGCAGTTCTTC

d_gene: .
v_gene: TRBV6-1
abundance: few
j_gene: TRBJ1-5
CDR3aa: CASSDWQGNQPQHF
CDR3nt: TGTGCCAGCAGTGATTGGCAGGGGAATCAGCCCCAGCATTTT

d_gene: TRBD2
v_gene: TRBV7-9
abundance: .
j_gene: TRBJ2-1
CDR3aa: CASSDGPTSGNSYNEQFF
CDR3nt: TGTGCCAGCAGCGACGGACCTACTAGCGGAAACTCCTACAATGAGCAGTTCTTC

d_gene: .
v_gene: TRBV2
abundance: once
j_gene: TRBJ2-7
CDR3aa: CASSEAGLYKQYF
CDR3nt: TGTGCCAGCAGTGAAGCGGGTCTATACAAGCAGTACTTC

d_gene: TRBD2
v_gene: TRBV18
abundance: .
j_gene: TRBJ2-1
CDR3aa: CASSTGTSGMYNEQFF
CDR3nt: TGTGCCAGCTCAACCGGGACTAGCGGGATGTACAATGAGCAGTTCTTC

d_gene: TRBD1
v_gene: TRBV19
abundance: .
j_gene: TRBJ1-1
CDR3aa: CASRPGQGGAEAFF
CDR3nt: TGTGCCAGTAGGCCGGGACAGGGAGGCGCTGAAGCTTTCTTT

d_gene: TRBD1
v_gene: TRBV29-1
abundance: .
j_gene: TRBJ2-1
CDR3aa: CSVDMDRGSYNEQFF
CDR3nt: TGCAGCGTTGACATGGACAGGGGCTCCTACAATGAGCAGTTCTTC

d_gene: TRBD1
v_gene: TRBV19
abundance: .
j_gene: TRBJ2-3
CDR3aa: CASTDRVTDTQYF
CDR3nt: TGTGCCAGTACGGACAGGGTCACAGATACGCAGTATTTT

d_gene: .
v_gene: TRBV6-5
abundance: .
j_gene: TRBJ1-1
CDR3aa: CASSYTQGAGTEAFF
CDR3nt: TGTGCCAGCAGTTACACCCAGGGAGCGGGGACTGAAGCTTTCTTT

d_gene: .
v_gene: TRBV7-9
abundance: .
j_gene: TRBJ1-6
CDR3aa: CASSSERGTEMITLHF
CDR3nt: TGTGCCAGCAGCTCAGAACGGGGGACCGAAATGATCACCCTCCACTTT

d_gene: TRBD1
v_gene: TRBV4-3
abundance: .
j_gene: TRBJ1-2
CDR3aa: CASSQYRDRAPGYTF
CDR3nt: TGCGCCAGCAGCCAATACCGGGACAGGGCGCCTGGCTACACCTTC

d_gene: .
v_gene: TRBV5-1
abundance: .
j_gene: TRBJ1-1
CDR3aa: CASSLAGSTTEAFF
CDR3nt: TGCGCCAGCAGCTTGGCCGGGTCGACCACTGAAGCTTTCTTT

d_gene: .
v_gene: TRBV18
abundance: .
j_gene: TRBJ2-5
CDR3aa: CASSGLGDAETQYF
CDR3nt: TGTGCCAGCTCAGGCCTAGGAGACGCAGAGACCCAGTACTTC

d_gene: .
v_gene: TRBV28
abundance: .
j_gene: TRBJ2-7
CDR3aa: CASSLKVHEQYF
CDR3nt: TGTGCCAGCAGTTTAAAGGTCCACGAGCAGTACTTC

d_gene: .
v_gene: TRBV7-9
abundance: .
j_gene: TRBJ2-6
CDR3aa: CASSFPGHLSGANVLTF
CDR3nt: TGTGCCAGCAGCTTTCCGGGACACCTCTCTGGGGCCAACGTCCTGACTTTC

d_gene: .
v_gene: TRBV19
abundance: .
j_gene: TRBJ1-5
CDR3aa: CASSRDRDSNQPQHF
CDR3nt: TGTGCCAGTAGTAGGGACCGAGATAGCAATCAGCCCCAGCATTTT

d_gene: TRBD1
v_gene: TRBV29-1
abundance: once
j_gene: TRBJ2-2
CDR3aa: CSALGRGTGGELFF
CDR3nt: TGCAGCGCGCTAGGCAGGGGGACGGGCGGGGAGCTGTTTTTT

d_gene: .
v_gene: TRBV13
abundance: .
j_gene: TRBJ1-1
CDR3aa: CASSPSQDRGAFF
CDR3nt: TGTGCCAGCAGTCCCTCCCAGGATCGGGGTGCTTTCTTT

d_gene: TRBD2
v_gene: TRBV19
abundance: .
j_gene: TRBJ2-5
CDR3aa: CAASGGTGETQYF
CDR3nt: TGTGCCGCGTCGGGGGGGACGGGCGAGACCCAGTACTTC

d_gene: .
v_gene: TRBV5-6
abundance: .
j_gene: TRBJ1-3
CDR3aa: CASSLTAGNTIYF
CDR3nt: TGTGCCAGCAGCTTGACAGCTGGAAACACCATATATTTT

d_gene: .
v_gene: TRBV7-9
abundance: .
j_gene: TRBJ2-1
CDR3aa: CASSLHNSYNEQFF
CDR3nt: TGTGCCAGCAGCTTACACAACTCCTACAATGAGCAGTTCTTC

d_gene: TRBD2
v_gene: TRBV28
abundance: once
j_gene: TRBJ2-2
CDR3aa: CASSLGTSGVTGELFF
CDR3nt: TGTGCCAGCAGTTTAGGGACTAGCGGGGTCACCGGGGAGCTGTTTTTT

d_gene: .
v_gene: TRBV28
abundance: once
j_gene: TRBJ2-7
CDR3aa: CASSLVPGTSYEQYF
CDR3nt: TGTGCCAGCAGTTTGGTCCCAGGGACCTCCTACGAGCAGTACTTC

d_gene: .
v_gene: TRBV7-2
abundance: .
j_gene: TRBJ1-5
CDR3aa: CASSFEGNQPQHF
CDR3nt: TGTGCCAGCAGCTTCGAGGGCAATCAGCCCCAGCATTTT

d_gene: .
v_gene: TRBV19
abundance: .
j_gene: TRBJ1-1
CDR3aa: CASSIPAGGGSEAFF
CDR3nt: TGTGCCAGTAGTATCCCGGCCGGAGGGGGTTCTGAAGCTTTCTTT

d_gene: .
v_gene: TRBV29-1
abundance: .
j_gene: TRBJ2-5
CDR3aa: CSVDDKETQYF
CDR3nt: TGCAGCGTTGACGACAAAGAGACCCAGTACTTC

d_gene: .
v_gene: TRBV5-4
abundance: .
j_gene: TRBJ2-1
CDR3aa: CASSLTRTGEQFF
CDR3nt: TGTGCCAGCAGCTTAACTAGGACGGGTGAGCAGTTCTTC

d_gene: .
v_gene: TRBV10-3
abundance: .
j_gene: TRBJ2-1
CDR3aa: CAISEEGAGYNEQFF
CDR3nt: TGTGCCATCAGCGAAGAAGGGGCGGGTTACAATGAGCAGTTCTTC